This section outlines one T cell receptor (beta chain) sequence together with its context. The CDR3 is made up of 16 amino acids. Germline V lookup: CDR1 SGHVS, CDR2 FQNEAQ. Trimming took 1 base from V and 9 from J, leaving 19 bases between them. The data stem from a study of somatic mutations in cytotoxic T cells in rheumatoid arthritis. Sequenced by immunoSEQ multiplex PCR; TCRdb stores in-frame clones only, minus some. The profile shows some 20,000 clones, around 83% of them singletons. Material for sequencing was CD8+ T cells sorted from blood. The source of this sequence is an adult with rheumatoid arthritis. The V call is TRBV7-8, the J call TRBJ1-5; possible D gene TRBD1, 6 bases. CDR3 loop: CASSLGPGHIPRPQHF. DNA of the CDR3: TGTGCCAGCAGCTTAGGACCGGGACACATTCCAAGGCCCCAGCATTTT.